This T cell receptor beta chain was obtained from a study of blood T cell repertoires in COVID-19. Overall study: In each case, the material was cDNA or gDNA derived from T cells, B-cell-depleted T cells, or PBMCs.

Original methodology: Nucleated cell number was recorded as an estimate derived from reference gene primer amplification. The repertoire was sequenced with immunoSEQ multiplex PCR; TCRdb's copy has only in-frame clones and lacks some. For V, J and clone size, that table is used; D and trimming come from the DNA. The profile shows 200,000 to 250,000 clones, roughly 80% of them singletons. This CDR3 is 14 amino acids long. The junction had 6 bases not matched to a gene; V was cut back by 6 bases and J by 2 bases. The germline V gene has CDR1 MNHEY and CDR2 SVGAGI. Recruited during active infection, patients (from Seattle) were subsequently followed longitudinally.

Sequenced: peripheral blood. The source is a woman older than 75 with COVID-19, enrolled during active disease. V is TRBV6-5 and J is TRBJ2-5; TRBD1 aligns across 7 bases. The CDR3 DNA reads as TGTGCCAGCAGGATAGGGGGCAGGCAAGAGACCCAGTACTTC. It yields the protein CASRIGGRQETQYF.